Sequencing of this TCR beta chain was carried out in a study of OX40 agonist ivuxolimab in advanced cancers. Produced via immunoSEQ multiplex PCR; TCRdb's table is partial and in-frame only. The repertoire consists of tens of thousands of clones, with approximately 91% occurring once and the leading ten covering approximately 0.8%. The sample in question was CD4+ or CD8+ T cells sorted from blood, obtained in a trial of the OX40 agonist ivuxolimab. The TCR sequence derives from an adult with an advanced solid tumor such as melanoma, head and neck, liver or kidney cancer.

CDR3 region: CASSPTSSGNTIYF. The CDR3 coding sequence is TGTGCCAGCTCACCAACGAGCTCTGGAAACACCATATATTTT. The chain recombines TRBV18 with TRBJ1-3, with D uncertain. The CDR3 is 14 amino acids. From germline, CDR1 is KGHSH and CDR2 LQKENI. The V and J ends lost 2 bases and 0 bases respectively, with 5 bases between them.